These 19 T cell receptor beta chains originate from one sample sequenced in a study of cytomegalovirus exposure and HLA in healthy donors. The study ran its PCR with 60 Vbeta and 13 Jbeta primers. Libraries were prepared by immunoSEQ multiplex PCR; TCRdb keeps only in-frame clonotypes and omits some of them. There are around 91,000 clones in the sample; more than 70% occur only once, and about 4.4% lies in the top ten. The sequenced sample was PBMCs. Receptor source: a male donor in good health and CMV-seropositive.

The rearrangement uses TRBV19 and TRBJ1-5; possibly TRBD1 for D (5 bases). V was shortened by 5 bases and J by 3 bases, with 14 bases between the two germline ends. The CDR3 contains 15 residues. CDR1 LNHDA and CDR2 SQIVND come from the germline V gene (reference sequence). CDR3 coding DNA: TGTGCCAGTAGTCCAGCCAGGGATATCAATCAGCCCCAGCATTTT. Translating it yields CASSPARDINQPQHF.

This chain links TRBV5-1 with TRBJ2-1, with 8 bases aligning to TRBD2. This CDR3 contains 14 residues. The V gene end was trimmed by 4 bases and the J gene end by 2 bases; junction bases not matched to a gene: 2. Germline V gene data show CDR1 as SGHRS and CDR2 as YFSETQ. This CDR3 reads CASSDSGAYNEQFF. As DNA, the CDR3 is TGCGCCAGCAGCGATAGCGGGGCCTACAATGAGCAGTTCTTC.

V usage is TRBV6-6 and J usage is TRBJ2-3; TRBD2 aligns across 10 bases. The V and J ends lost 6 bases and 2 bases, in that order; junction bases with no gene match: 8. CDR3 length: 16 amino acids. Germline assignment: CDR1 MNHNY and CDR2 SVGAGI (reference sequence). Here the CDR3 reads CASSPGLALDTDTQYF. For the CDR3, the DNA is TGTGCCAGCAGCCCGGGACTAGCGCTAGACACAGATACGCAGTATTTT.

The V and J genes are TRBV4-1 and TRBJ2-5, with D unclear. Germline CDR1 MGHRA, CDR2 YSYEKL. The CDR3 spans 13 residues. The V end lost 1 base, the J end lost 5 bases, and 8 bases lay between the germline ends. The CDR3 coding sequence is TGCGCCAGCAGCCAAGGCCCGGAGGAGACCCAGTACTTC. It is translated as CASSQGPEETQYF.

This chain's CDR3 is CASSKGAIIDRDGPDTQYF. The CDR3 DNA reads TGTGCCAGCAGCAAAGGGGCGATAATAGACAGGGATGGCCCAGATACGCAGTATTTT. V gene TRBV21-1 combines with J gene TRBJ2-3; TRBD1, the table's D call, was not compared with the DNA. TRBV21-1 has pseudogene status. CDR3 length: 19 amino acids.

V and J are TRBV5-5 and TRBJ2-7; 7 positions agree with TRBD1. This CDR3 has 12 residues. The V and J ends lost 4 bases and 3 bases, in that order; junction bases with no gene match: 1. Germline V gives CDR1 SGHKS, CDR2 YYEKEE (reference sequence). CDR3 sequence reads: CASSRTGYEQYF. The DNA of the CDR3 is TGTGCCAGCAGCAGGACAGGCTACGAGCAGTACTTC.

This clone has only one observation. V usage is TRBV7-6 and J usage is TRBJ2-3; a weak D match, TRBD1 (6 bases). Germline CDR1 SGHVS, CDR2 FNYEAQ. V gave up 5 bases and J gave up 2 bases, with 14 bases separating them. The CDR3 extends over 15 amino acids. The chain's CDR3 is CASSRNTGITDTQYF. CDR3 coding DNA: TGTGCCAGCAGCCGAAATACAGGGATCACAGATACGCAGTATTTT.

This rearrangement joins TRBV5-6 to TRBJ2-1, with 8 nucleotides matching TRBD2. J was trimmed by 7 bases and V by 2 bases; bases with no gene match: 5. Germline V gene sequence: CDR1 SGHDT, CDR2 YYEEEE. This CDR3 has 14 residues. The CDR3 DNA reads as TGTGCCAGCAGCTTCGGGGGGGTGGGTAATGAGCAGTTCTTC. Its protein is CASSFGGVGNEQFF.

This clone has only a few counts. The CDR3 loop is CSVDEGVGGYTF. The DNA of the CDR3 is TGCAGCGTTGACGAAGGGGTGGGTGGCTACACCTTC. V is TRBV29-1 and J is TRBJ1-2, with a weak D call TRBD1 (5 bases). From germline, CDR1 is SQVTM and CDR2 ANQGSEA. There are 12 residues in the CDR3. The V gene lost 3 bases and the J gene lost 7 bases, with 12 bases spanning the gap.

The chain recombines TRBV28 with TRBJ2-1, with D tentatively TRBD1 (6 bases). The CDR3 totals 12 residues. The ends were cut back, 6 bases at V and 14 bases at J, with 17 bases in the middle. Germline CDR1 and CDR2: MDHEN and SYDVKM. CDR3 DNA: TGTGCCAGCAGGACAGGACCCTTAAGTGAGTTCTTC. Amino acid sequence: CASRTGPLSEFF. The full variable domain, completed using reference TRBV28 and TRBJ2-1, is DVKVTQSSRYLVKRTGEKVFLECVQDMDHENMFWYRQDPGLGLRLIYFSYDVKMKEKGDIPEGYSVSREKKERFSLILESASTNQTSMYLCASRTGPLSEFFGPGTRLTVL.

This sequence joins TRBV28 and TRBJ1-5, with 8 bases aligning to TRBD1. Trimming took 5 bases from V and 6 from J; bases not matched to a gene: 6. The CDR3 has 14 amino acids. Germline CDR1 is MDHEN and CDR2 is SYDVKM. The CDR3 DNA follows: TGTGCCAGCAGTCCCGGACAGGGACGTCAGCCCCAGCATTTT. Translating it yields CASSPGQGRQPQHF.

This clone has more than one count but fewer than ten. This rearrangement joins TRBV7-9 to TRBJ2-1; TRBD1 matches 9 bases. This CDR3 is 13 amino acids long. The V and J ends lost 5 bases and 8 bases, in that order; junction bases with no gene match: 4. The V gene's germline CDR1 is SEHNR and CDR2 FQNEAQ (reference sequence). DNA for the CDR3: TGTGCCAGCAGCCAGGGACAGGGCTATGAGCAGTTCTTC. Its translation is CASSQGQGYEQFF.

The chain is built from TRBV27 and TRBJ2-7; 7 bases align to TRBD1. The CDR3 sequence is 14 residues long. From germline, CDR1 is MNHEY and CDR2 SMNVEV (reference sequence). Trimming took 6 bases from V and 5 from J; bases not matched to a gene: 10. CDR3 sequence: CASSLVTGDHEQYF. The CDR3 nucleotides read TGTGCCAGCAGCCTTGTAACAGGGGACCACGAGCAGTACTTC.

The chain carries TRBV5-1 and TRBJ1-2, with D possibly TRBD1 on 5 matching bases. V shed 4 bases and J shed 6 bases, with 13 bases lying between them. CDR3 length: 13 amino acids. The V gene's germline CDR1 is SGHRS and CDR2 YFSETQ. The CDR3 sequence: CASSPEGVDGYTF. CDR3 nucleotide sequence: TGCGCCAGCAGCCCAGAAGGGGTGGATGGCTACACCTTC.

V gene TRBV9 combines with J gene TRBJ2-7, with 10 bases aligning to TRBD1. This CDR3 contains 14 residues. With V trimmed by 0 bases and J by 6 bases, 3 bases remained unmatched. The germline V gene has CDR1 SGDLS and CDR2 YYNGEE. As DNA, the CDR3 is TGTGCCAGCAGCGTAGTCGGACAGGGGGGCGAGCAGTACTTC. It is translated as CASSVVGQGGEQYF. The complete variable domain, with remaining parts taken from reference TRBV9 and TRBJ2-7, reads DSGVTQTPKHLITATGQRVTLRCSPRSGDLSVYWYQQSLDQGLQFLIQYYNGEERAKGNILERFSAQQFPDLHSELNLSSLELGDSALYFCASSVVGQGGEQYFGPGTRLTVT.

The genes are TRBV28 and TRBJ2-7; 8 positions match TRBD2. This CDR3 comprises 15 residues. CDR1 is MDHEN and CDR2 is SYDVKM in the germline V gene. V lost 1 base to trimming and J lost 6 bases; unmatched junction nucleotides: 8. CDR3 sequence (DNA): TGTGCCAGCAGTTTATCCCCCGGACTAGCTAGCGAGCAGTACTTC. It codes for CASSLSPGLASEQYF.

This clone was observed a handful of times. This chain uses TRBV2 with TRBJ1-1, with D possibly being TRBD1 (5 bases). Germline CDR1 is SNHLY and CDR2 is FYNNEI. V shed 4 bases and J shed 8 bases, with 11 bases lying between them. The CDR3 sequence is 12 residues long. In DNA form, the CDR3 reads TGTGCCAGCAGTGGGCAGGGTTTCGAAGCTTTCTTT. Its translation: CASSGQGFEAFF. Supplemented by reference TRBV2 and TRBJ1-1, the full variable domain reads EPEVTQTPSHQVTQMGQEVILRCVPISNHLYFYWYRQILGQKVEFLVSFYNNEISEKSEIFDDQFSVERPDGSNFTLKIRSTKLEDSAMYFCASSGQGFEAFFGQGTRLTVV.

This clone appeared once. The chain joins TRBV19 to TRBJ1-2, with TRBD1 matching over 7 bases. This CDR3 contains 14 residues. V was clipped by 7 bases and J by 10 bases; unmatched bases: 15. Looked up from germline, CDR1 is LNHDA and CDR2 is SQIVND (reference sequence). The CDR3: CASTWDSPGGDYTF. CDR3 DNA sequence: TGTGCCAGTACCTGGGACAGCCCGGGAGGGGACTACACCTTC.

CDR3 sequence reads: CASSYRTGGGEKLFF. Written as DNA, the CDR3 is TGTGCCAGCAGTTACCGGACAGGGGGCGGAGAAAAACTGTTTTTT. The chain joins TRBV6-6 to TRBJ1-4; 11 positions match TRBD1. Germline CDR1 is MNHNY and CDR2 is SVGAGI (reference sequence). CDR3 length equals 15 residues. Trimming removed 2 bases from V and 8 bases from J; junction bases left unmatched: 4.